The rows below give T cell receptor beta chains drawn from one sample of a study of human T cells and chemical hapten exposure. TCRdb re-analysed the RACE reads in MiXCR, keeping a single row per CDR3 protein. The table shows some 82,000 distinct CDR3 sequences, with roughly 10% occurring only once. Here the sequenced sample was whole blood, taken in connection with sensitization to the hapten diphenylcyclopropenone (DPC). The receptors stem from a woman aged 45 to 65 with alopecia areata. Some clones in this sample may be carry-over from other donors' samples. Each CDR3 is given with its conserved first and last residue. A D gene is named only where the DNA matches it firmly. Not every row has a clone size; where given, it reads once, few, many or a size class.

D	size	V	J	CDR3	DNA
.	many	TRBV6-2/TRBV6-3	TRBJ1-1	CASSYGGSTEAFF	TGTGCCAGCAGTTACGGGGGGAGCACTGAAGCTTTCTTT
.	.	TRBV6-1	TRBJ1-1	CASRISLGTEAFF	TGTGCCAGCAGAATTAGTCTGGGCACTGAAGCTTTCTTT
.	few	TRBV7-2	TRBJ2-5	CASRGSFPETQYF	TGTGCCAGCAGAGGTAGTTTCCCAGAGACCCAGTACTTC
.	.	TRBV19	TRBJ1-2	CASGTQMNYGYTF	TGTGCCAGTGGCACCCAGATGAACTATGGCTACACCTTC
TRBD1	.	TRBV28	TRBJ2-7	CASSFRDRGLEQYF	TGTGCCAGCAGTTTTAGGGACAGGGGATTGGAGCAGTACTTC
.	.	TRBV29-1	TRBJ2-2	CSVEDLGTGELFF	TGCAGCGTTGAAGATCTTGGCACCGGGGAGCTGTTTTTT
.	.	TRBV10-3	TRBJ1-6	CAISESEGSPLHF	TGTGCCATCAGTGAGTCGGAGGGCTCACCCCTCCACTTT
.	many	TRBV12-3/TRBV12-4	TRBJ1-2	CASSRGGYGYTF	TGTGCCAGCAGTCGAGGGGGGTATGGCTACACCTTC
.	.	TRBV7-6	TRBJ2-7	CASSLALVGTSHSYEQYF	TGTGCCAGCAGCTTAGCGCTTGTAGGGACATCTCACTCCTACGAGCAGTACTTC
.	many	TRBV20-1	TRBJ1-2	CSASEGVNGYTF	TGCAGCGCAAGTGAAGGGGTGAATGGCTACACCTTC
.	many	TRBV3-1	TRBJ1-1	CASSQPRANTEAFF	TGTGCCAGCAGCCAACCCCGGGCGAACACTGAAGCTTTCTTT
.	.	TRBV7-2	TRBJ2-1	CASSLSRVEGEQFF	TGTGCCAGCAGCTTATCTAGAGTCGAGGGTGAGCAGTTCTTC
TRBD1	few	TRBV20-1	TRBJ1-2	CSASETGVPNGYTF	TGCAGTGCTAGTGAAACAGGGGTCCCTAATGGCTACACCTTC
.	many	TRBV11-3	TRBJ1-3	CASSLQGSGNTIYF	TGTGCCAGCAGCTTACAGGGATCTGGAAACACCATATATTTT
TRBD1	few	TRBV11-2	TRBJ2-1	CASSYRGLMSSYNEQFF	TGTGCCAGCAGCTACAGGGGGCTGATGAGCTCCTACAATGAGCAGTTCTTC
TRBD1	many	TRBV3-1	TRBJ1-5	CASSPFPQGAKDQPQHF	TGTGCCAGCAGCCCCTTCCCCCAGGGGGCTAAAGATCAGCCCCAGCATTTT
TRBD1	many	TRBV5-5	TRBJ2-7	CASSLIRQGRPYEQYF	TGTGCCAGCAGCTTGATAAGACAGGGGCGACCCTACGAGCAGTACTTC
TRBD1	few	TRBV5-4	TRBJ1-1	CASSLGRGQVNTEAFF	TGTGCCAGCAGCTTGGGCCGGGGACAGGTCAACACTGAAGCTTTCTTT
.	.	TRBV4-2	TRBJ2-1	CASSQGVPRGNNEQFF	TGTGCCAGCAGCCAAGGCGTCCCCCGGGGGAACAATGAGCAGTTCTTC
TRBD2	.	TRBV7-6	TRBJ2-5	CAGSFSAGGETQYF	TGTGCCGGCAGCTTCTCAGCGGGGGGTGAGACCCAGTACTTC
.	.	TRBV6-5	TRBJ1-2	CASSSRNGYTF	TGTGCCAGCAGTTCCAGGAATGGCTACACCTTC
.	.	TRBV11-3	TRBJ1-4	CASTGNQQNEKLFF	TGTGCCAGCACCGGAAACCAACAAAATGAAAAACTGTTTTTT
.	.	TRBV30	TRBJ1-6	CAWSPQGPAYSPLHF	TGTGCCTGGAGCCCCCAGGGGCCCGCCTATTCACCCCTCCACTTT
TRBD1	.	TRBV4-2	TRBJ2-7	CASSQDDRDSSYEQYF	TGTGCCAGCAGCCAAGACGACCGGGACAGTTCCTACGAGCAGTACTTC
.	.	TRBV5-1	TRBJ1-4	CASSPGTNEKLFF	TGCGCCAGCAGCCCTGGAACTAATGAAAAACTGTTTTTT
.	many	TRBV6-4	TRBJ1-2	CASSPWGDGGYTF	TGTGCCAGCAGCCCCTGGGGAGATGGCGGCTACACCTTC
TRBD2	.	TRBV27	TRBJ2-4	CASRTAGGPKNIQYF	TGTGCCAGTAGGACTGCGGGGGGGCCCAAAAACATTCAGTACTTC
.	many	TRBV19	TRBJ1-5	CASSIGENNQPQHF	TGTGCCAGTAGTATCGGGGAGAACAATCAGCCCCAGCATTTT
.	many	TRBV12-3/TRBV12-4	TRBJ1-1	CASSSPLVPNTEAFF	TGTGCCAGCAGTTCTCCGTTGGTACCGAACACTGAAGCTTTCTTT
.	many	TRBV24-1	TRBJ2-1	CATSDPVKTSGSDNEQFF	TGTGCCACCAGTGACCCCGTTAAGACAAGCGGGTCAGACAATGAGCAGTTCTTC
.	many	TRBV6-6	TRBJ1-1	CASSQRTGTNRNTEAFF	TGTGCCAGCAGTCAGAGGACGGGGACTAATCGGAACACTGAAGCTTTCTTT
.	.	TRBV20-1	TRBJ2-1	CSANPDSSYNEQFF	TGCAGTGCTAACCCCGACAGCTCCTACAATGAGCAGTTCTTC
TRBD2	many	TRBV25-1	TRBJ2-7	CASSGGSSGFFYEQYF	TGTGCCAGCAGTGGAGGATCTAGCGGGTTTTTCTACGAGCAGTACTTC
.	.	TRBV12-3/TRBV12-4	TRBJ2-2	CASNPGPSAGELFF	TGTGCCAGCAACCCGGGACCTTCAGCCGGGGAGCTGTTTTTT
.	.	TRBV5-8	TRBJ2-3	CASSLVYRGADTQYF	TGTGCCAGCAGCTTGGTATATCGGGGTGCAGATACGCAGTATTTT
.	.	TRBV7-9	TRBJ1-4	CASRTDEKLFF	TGTGCCAGCAGGACAGATGAAAAACTGTTTTTT
.	.	TRBV7-9	TRBJ2-2	CASRGDGELFF	TGTGCCAGCAGAGGGGACGGGGAGCTGTTTTTT
.	many	TRBV12-5	TRBJ2-1	CASGPKGGGPSYNEQFF	TGTGCTAGTGGTCCCAAAGGGGGGGGTCCCTCCTACAATGAGCAGTTCTTC
TRBD1	.	TRBV28	TRBJ2-5	CASSAPGTATQETQYF	TGTGCCAGCAGTGCCCCCGGGACAGCAACTCAAGAGACCCAGTACTTC
.	few	TRBV7-8	TRBJ1-1	CASSLVSGIYTEAFF	TGTGCCAGCAGCTTAGTATCGGGCATTTACACTGAAGCTTTCTTT